Below, one T cell receptor (beta chain) is given with its context. This clone came up a few times. Its cognate antigen has yet to be identified. No quality values exist for individual bases; no much larger clone is one base distant. After more than 9 days of culture, CD4+ T cells were isolated with the EasySep CD4+ T cell isolation kit. None of the healthy vaccine recipients had a prior SARS-CoV-2 infection, which was confirmed by nucleocapsid antibody tests that came back negative both before and after vaccination. Half of the culture medium was replaced with fresh IL-2-containing medium on days 3 and 7. Each peptide stimulation condition was cultured in triplicate wells unless otherwise noted. PBMC were separated from whole blood using Ficoll-Paque Plus gradient centrifugation and were then either cryopreserved at -140C or used fresh. Genomic DNA was extracted from cultured CD4+ T cells with the QIAamp micro DNA kit.

This entry belongs to a study of vaccination effects on CD4 cells after COVID-19 (dated by TCRdb to the early 2020s). About the full investigation: To identify antigen-specific CD4+ T cell clonotypes by their expansion, the ViraFEST assay first stimulated PBMC with viral peptide pools and then applied TCR sequencing. Each participant received two doses of an mRNA SARS-CoV-2 vaccine, either BNT162b2 or mRNA-1273. About 2.2 million PBMC per well were cultured in IMDM with 5% human AB serum, 9 to 10 IU/ml IL-2 and gentamicin, plus 10 ug/ml peptides. In both COVID-19 convalescent patients and infection-naive vaccine recipients, the study compared SARS-CoV-2 spike-specific CD4+ TCR repertoires from before mRNA vaccination with those from after it. The full study included 9 to 10 COVID-19 convalescent patients and a handful of SARS-CoV-2-naive healthy vaccine recipients. Cultures from other donors in the study were sequenced using the Oncomine TCR Beta short-read assay on an Illumina iSeq 100. Overall results and qualifications from the work: Among healthy vaccine recipients, nearly all vaccine-induced clones were SARS-CoV-2 mono-reactive, and just 1 of 255 was cross-reactive with common cold coronaviruses. Only a small number of convalescent patients were included, and no early post-infection timepoints were available, which limited the study. Both infection-induced and vaccine-induced clones contracted markedly at late post-vaccination timepoints, which is consistent with waning T cell responses.

The germline V gene (reference sequence) provides CDR1 GTSNPN and CDR2 SVGIG. Deletion took 2 bases off V and 8 bases off J, with a span of 13 bases between the germline ends. The CDR3 spans 14 residues, from the cysteine through the phenylalanine. Here the CDR3 DNA is all that survives: 42 bases in frame from base 1. The method was the immunoSEQ multiplex PCR assay. TCR beta CDR3 sequencing was performed on DNA from the cultured, isolated CD4+ T cells. Per the original workflow: Non-productive TCR sequences were removed, reads were trimmed to the CDR3 region, and CDR3s of at least 7 amino acids were retained. Antigen-specific clonotypes were identified using the MANAFEST web app by comparison of expansion in peptide wells against reference cultures. Positive clones required FDR<0.05 expansion versus reference and all other wells, odds ratio above 5, and frequency above 0.1% in two replicate wells. Cross-reactive clonotypes were defined as significantly expanded in SARS-CoV-2 spike wells and in at least one common cold coronavirus spike condition. CDR3 similarity was assessed by Levenshtein distance with the stringdist R package, and unrooted trees were built with ape in R 3.6.1. Not all clones reach the TCRdb copy of this immuneACCESS table, which keeps in-frame sequences only. Checked studies attribute under half of the gap to unresolved V genes and leave the rest unexplained. The V and J calls and clone size come from that table; D and trimming were worked out from the DNA. Counted in this sample were about 74,000 clones; more than 70% of them appeared once. The ten largest clonotypes hold around 2% of the sample.

Sequenced here: CD4+ T cells from PBMCs cultured without peptide, sampled before COVID-19 vaccination. The TCR sequence derives from a human donor who received a COVID-19 vaccine. Recombination connected TRBV30 to TRBJ1-6; the D gene assignment is ambiguous. The CDR3 has the sequence CAWSSPRLDSPLHF. The DNA sequence is given as TGTGCCTGGAGTTCCCCCCGTTTGGATTCACCCCTCCACTTT.